What follows is one T cell receptor (beta chain) and its context. What it binds is unknown. Use of 60 Vbeta and 13 Jbeta primers characterized the PCR. Using immunoSEQ multiplex PCR, the repertoire was profiled, and TCRdb retains in-frame clones only, with some absent. The sample contains 170,000 or so clones, over 65% of which appear only once. This specimen belongs to a study of cytomegalovirus exposure and HLA in healthy donors. Overall study results and limits: Reports showed the classifier diagnosing cytomegalovirus status with high specificity and sensitivity. Association with HLA alleles at 0.05 false discovery rate was found for roughly 17,000 TCR beta sequences in a later analysis. In an earlier analysis, productive rearrangement rates for most beta V segments clustered near 87% or 30%.

Material for sequencing was PBMCs. The receptor comes from a woman aged 60-75 years in good health and CMV-seropositive.

CDR3 sequence: CASPSSEDDRAGTEAFF. In DNA, the CDR3 is TGTGCCAGCCCCAGCTCGGAAGATGACAGGGCGGGCACTGAAGCTTTCTTT. The rearrangement uses TRBV6-4 and TRBJ1-1; TRBD1 matches at 7 bases. Germline CDR1 reads MRHNA; CDR2 reads SNTAGT. The CDR3 extends over 17 amino acids. V shed 8 bases and J 4 bases; nucleotides not matched to a gene: 19.